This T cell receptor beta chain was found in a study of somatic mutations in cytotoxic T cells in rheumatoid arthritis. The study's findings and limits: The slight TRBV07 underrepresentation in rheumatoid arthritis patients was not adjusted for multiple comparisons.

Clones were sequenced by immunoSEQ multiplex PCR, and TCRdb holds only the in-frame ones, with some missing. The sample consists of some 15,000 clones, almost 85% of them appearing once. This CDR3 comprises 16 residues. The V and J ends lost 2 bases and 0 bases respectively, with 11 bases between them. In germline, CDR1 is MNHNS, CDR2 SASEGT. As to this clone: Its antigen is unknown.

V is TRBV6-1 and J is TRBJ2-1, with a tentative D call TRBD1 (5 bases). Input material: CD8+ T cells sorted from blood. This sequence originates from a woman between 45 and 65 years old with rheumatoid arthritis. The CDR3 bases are TGTGCCAGCAGTGAATCGCCAGGGCACTCCTACAATGAGCAGTTCTTC. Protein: CASSESPGHSYNEQFF.